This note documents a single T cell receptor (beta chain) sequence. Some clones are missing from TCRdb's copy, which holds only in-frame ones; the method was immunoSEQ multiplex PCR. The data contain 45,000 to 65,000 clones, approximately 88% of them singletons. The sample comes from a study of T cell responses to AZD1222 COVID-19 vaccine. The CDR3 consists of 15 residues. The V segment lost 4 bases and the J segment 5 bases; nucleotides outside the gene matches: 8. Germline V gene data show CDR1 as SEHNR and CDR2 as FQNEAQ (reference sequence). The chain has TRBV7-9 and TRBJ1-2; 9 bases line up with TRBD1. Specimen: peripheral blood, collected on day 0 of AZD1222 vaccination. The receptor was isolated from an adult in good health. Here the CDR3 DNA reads TGTGCCAGCAGCTCTGTACAGGGGGCGCTGTATGGCTACACCTTC. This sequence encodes CASSSVQGALYGYTF.